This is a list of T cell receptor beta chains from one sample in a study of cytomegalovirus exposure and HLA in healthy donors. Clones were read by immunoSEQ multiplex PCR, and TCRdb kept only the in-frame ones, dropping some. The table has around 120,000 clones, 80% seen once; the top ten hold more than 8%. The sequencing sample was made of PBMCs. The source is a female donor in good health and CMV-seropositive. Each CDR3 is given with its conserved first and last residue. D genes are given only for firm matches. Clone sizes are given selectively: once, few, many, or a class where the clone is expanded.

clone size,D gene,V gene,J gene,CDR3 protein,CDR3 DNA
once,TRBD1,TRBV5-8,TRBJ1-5,CASSGTGTKSNQPQHF,TGTGCCAGCAGCGGGACAGGGACAAAGAGCAATCAGCCCCAGCATTTT
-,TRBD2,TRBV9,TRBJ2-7,CASSVDPSGDYEQYF,TGTGCCAGCAGCGTAGACCCTAGCGGTGATTACGAGCAGTACTTC
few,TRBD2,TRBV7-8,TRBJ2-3,CASSPSGSTDTQYF,TGTGCCAGCAGCCCTAGCGGGAGTACAGATACGCAGTATTTT
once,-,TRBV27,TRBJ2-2,CASRQWQINTGELFF,TGTGCCAGCAGACAATGGCAGATTAACACCGGGGAGCTGTTTTTT
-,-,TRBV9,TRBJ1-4,CASSVDRGEKLFF,TGTGCCAGCAGCGTAGATCGAGGTGAAAAACTGTTTTTT
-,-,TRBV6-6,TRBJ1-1,CASSYSQSEAFF,TGTGCCAGCAGTTACTCACAAAGTGAAGCTTTCTTT
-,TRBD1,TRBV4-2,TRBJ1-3,CASSQHSTGQSRENTIYF,TGTGCCAGCAGCCAACACTCTACGGGACAGTCACGTGAAAACACCATATATTTT
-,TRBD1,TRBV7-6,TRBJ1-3,CASSSWTGQGNTIYF,TGTGCCAGCAGCTCATGGACAGGGCAGGGAAACACCATATATTTT
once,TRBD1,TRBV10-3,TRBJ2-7,CAISGPGQGLSYEQYF,TGTGCCATCAGTGGGCCGGGACAGGGGCTCTCCTACGAGCAGTACTTC
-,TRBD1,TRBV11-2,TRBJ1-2,CASSSSGQLETF,TGTGCCAGCAGCTCCTCGGGACAGCTTGAGACCTTC
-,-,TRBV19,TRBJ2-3,CAISSDRGPGTDTQYF,TGTGCCATCTCAAGTGATCGGGGTCCAGGCACAGATACGCAGTATTTT
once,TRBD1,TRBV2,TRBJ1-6,CASSEGGTALNSPLHF,TGTGCCAGCAGTGAAGGGGGGACAGCACTTAATTCACCCCTCCACTTT
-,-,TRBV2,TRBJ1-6,CASSEYPGLTGPNSPLHF,TGTGCCAGCAGTGAGTATCCGGGTCTCACAGGACCGAATTCACCCCTCCACTTT
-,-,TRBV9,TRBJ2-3,CASSATQGGGTDTQYF,TGTGCCAGCAGCGCGACCCAGGGGGGCGGTACAGATACGCAGTATTTT
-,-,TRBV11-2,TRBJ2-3,CASSSTTLGHDQYDTQYF,TGTGCCAGCAGCTCCACAACCCTCGGACACGATCAATATGATACGCAGTATTTT
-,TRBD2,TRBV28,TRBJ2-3,CASSSAGPSTDTQYF,TGTGCCAGCAGTTCAGCGGGACCTAGCACAGATACGCAGTATTTT
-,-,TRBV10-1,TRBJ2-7,CASSESTAGEQYF,TGCGCCAGCAGTGAGTCGACGGCAGGCGAGCAGTACTTC
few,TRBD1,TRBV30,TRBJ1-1,CAWSVSGGRNTEAFF,TGTGCCTGGAGTGTTTCAGGGGGCCGGAACACTGAAGCTTTCTTT
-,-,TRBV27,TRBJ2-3,CATRQAHMDTQYF,TGTGCCACCAGACAGGCGCATATGGATACGCAGTATTTT
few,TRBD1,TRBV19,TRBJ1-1,CASLGQGWSTEAFF,TGTGCCAGCCTGGGACAGGGGTGGAGCACTGAAGCTTTCTTT
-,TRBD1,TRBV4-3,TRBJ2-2,CASSHDRGQANTGELFF,TGCGCCAGCAGCCACGACAGGGGGCAGGCGAACACCGGGGAGCTGTTTTTT
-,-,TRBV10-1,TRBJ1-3,CASRTGTPGNTIYF,TGCGCCAGCAGGACCGGGACACCGGGAAACACCATATATTTT
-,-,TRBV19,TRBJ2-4,CASSIRQGKNIQYF,TGTGCCAGTAGTATCCGGCAGGGAAAAAACATTCAGTACTTC
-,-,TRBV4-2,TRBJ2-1,CASSQWVGSYNEQFF,TGTGCCAGCAGCCAATGGGTCGGGTCCTACAATGAGCAGTTCTTC
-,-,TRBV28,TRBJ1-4,CASSSSGGRDGEKLFF,TGTGCCAGCAGTTCCTCGGGGGGAAGGGACGGTGAAAAACTGTTTTTT
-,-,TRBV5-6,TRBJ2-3,CASSAQGLGDTQYF,TGTGCCAGCAGCGCCCAGGGACTTGGTGATACGCAGTATTTT
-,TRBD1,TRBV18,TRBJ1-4,CASSPGQTNEKLFF,TGTGCCAGCTCACCGGGACAGACTAATGAAAAACTGTTTTTT
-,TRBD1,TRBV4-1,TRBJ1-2,CASSHPAGGYYGYTF,TGCGCCAGCAGCCACCCCGCAGGGGGCTACTATGGCTACACCTTC
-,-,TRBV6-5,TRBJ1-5,CASSYSIGGAQPQHF,TGTGCCAGCAGTTACTCGATCGGGGGTGCCCAGCCCCAGCATTTT
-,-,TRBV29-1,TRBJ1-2,CSVMPPDRSLYGYTF,TGCAGCGTGATGCCCCCCGACAGGTCTCTCTATGGCTACACCTTC
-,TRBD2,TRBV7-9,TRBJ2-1,CASSRLAGGNNEQFF,TGTGCCAGCAGCCGACTAGCGGGGGGAAACAATGAGCAGTTCTTC
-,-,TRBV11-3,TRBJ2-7,CASSRDSQNYEQYF,TGTGCCAGCAGCCGGGACTCCCAGAACTACGAGCAGTACTTC
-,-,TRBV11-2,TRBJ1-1,CASSLGPTGNTEAFF,TGTGCCAGCAGCTTAGGGCCGACAGGGAACACTGAAGCTTTCTTT
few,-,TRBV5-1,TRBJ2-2,CASSLAGGTGELFF,TGCGCCAGCAGCTTGGCCGGGGGCACCGGGGAGCTGTTTTTT
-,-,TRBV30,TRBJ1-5,CAWSLGDSYSRKDQPQHF,TGTGCCTGGAGTCTAGGAGACAGTTACAGTCGTAAGGATCAGCCCCAGCATTTT
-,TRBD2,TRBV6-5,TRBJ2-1,CASSWVGAGGYNEQFF,TGTGCCAGCAGTTGGGTGGGGGCGGGGGGTTACAATGAGCAGTTCTTC
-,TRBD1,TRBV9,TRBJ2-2,CASSPRTGVNTGELFF,TGTGCCAGCAGCCCAAGGACAGGGGTAAACACCGGGGAGCTGTTTTTT
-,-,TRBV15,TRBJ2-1,CATSRDVLYNEQFF,TGTGCCACCAGCAGAGATGTCCTCTACAATGAGCAGTTCTTC
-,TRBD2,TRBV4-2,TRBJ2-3,CASSQVSGGDGDTQYF,TGTGCCAGCAGCCAAGTGAGCGGGGGGGATGGAGATACGCAGTATTTT
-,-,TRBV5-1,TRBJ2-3,CASSLGAGAQDTQYF,TGCGCCAGCAGCTTGGGGGCAGGGGCCCAGGATACGCAGTATTTT
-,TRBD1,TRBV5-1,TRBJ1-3,CASSPRTGGGNTIYF,TGCGCCAGCAGCCCTAGGACAGGTGGGGGAAACACCATATATTTT
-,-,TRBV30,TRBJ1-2,CAWSVSGPGYTF,TGTGCCTGGAGTGTATCAGGCCCTGGCTACACCTTC